This is a list of T cell receptor beta chains from one sample in a study of early T cells in non-severe SARS-CoV-2 infection. MiXCR, run by TCRdb on the 5' RACE reads, gives a single entry per CDR3 protein. The data hold around 30,000 distinct CDR3 sequences, with roughly 6% observed a single time. What was sequenced was whole blood. These receptors all come from an adult who was a healthcare worker with PCR-confirmed SARS-CoV-2 infection or an uninfected control (not recorded which). CDR3s include the opening cysteine and the closing phenylalanine or tryptophan. A D gene is named only where the DNA matches it firmly. A clone size is listed for some rows: how often the clone was seen (once, few, many), or a class if it is expanded.

D,J,size,V,DNA,CDR3
TRBD1,TRBJ1-5,few,TRBV12-3/TRBV12-4,TGTGCCAGCAGTCGATCTCCGGGACAGGGATATCAGCCCCAGCATTTT,CASSRSPGQGYQPQHF
NA,TRBJ2-5,NA,TRBV6-1,TGTGCCAGCAGTGAAGGTCCCGCTCAAGAGACCCAGTACTTC,CASSEGPAQETQYF
TRBD1,TRBJ1-5,few,TRBV27,TGTGCCAGCAGTCCCGGACAGGTTAGGATCCATAGCAATCAGCCCCAGCATTTT,CASSPGQVRIHSNQPQHF
NA,TRBJ1-5,many,TRBV6-5,TGTGCCAGCAGTTACAGGGAGGGTCAGCCCCAGCATTTT,CASSYREGQPQHF
TRBD1,TRBJ2-1,many,TRBV4-3,TGCGCCAGCAGCCAAGGGACAGGTTACAATGAGCAGTTCTTC,CASSQGTGYNEQFF
NA,TRBJ1-4,many,TRBV28,TGTGCCAGCAGTTCACCCGGGACACCGGGCGGGGAAAAACTGTTTTTT,CASSSPGTPGGEKLFF
NA,TRBJ2-3,many,TRBV29-1,TGCAGCGTTGTGGGTGCTTCGCAGGGGACGGGCACAGATACGCAGTATTTT,CSVVGASQGTGTDTQYF
TRBD1,TRBJ1-4,few,TRBV20-1,TGCAGTGCTCCGAATTCCGGGACAGGGGATCAACTGTTTTTT,CSAPNSGTGDQLFF
NA,TRBJ1-5,many,TRBV4-3,TGCGCCAGCAGCCAAGATGCGACAGTTCTTCAGCCCCAGCATTTT,CASSQDATVLQPQHF
TRBD1,TRBJ2-7,NA,TRBV3-1,TGTGCCAGCAGCCTCCGGGACAGGGCCTACGAGCAGTACTTC,CASSLRDRAYEQYF
NA,TRBJ1-1,many,TRBV10-2,TGCGCCAGCGCCCTGGACAGACTGAACACTGAAGCTTTCTTT,CASALDRLNTEAFF
NA,TRBJ1-5,few,TRBV6-2/TRBV6-3,TGTGCCAGCAGCTCCATCGGGGGCAGCCAGCCCCAGCATTTT,CASSSIGGSQPQHF
NA,TRBJ2-7,many,TRBV20-1,TGCAGTGCTCTGACAGGATTACGTACCTACGAGCAGTACTTC,CSALTGLRTYEQYF
TRBD1,TRBJ2-3,many,TRBV12-5,TGTGCTAGTGGTTTCGGGACAGGGGTCACAGATACGCAGTATTTT,CASGFGTGVTDTQYF
NA,TRBJ2-5,many,TRBV7-2,TGTGCCAGCAGCTTAGCGGGGACCGGGAGAGAGACCCAGTACTTC,CASSLAGTGRETQYF
TRBD2,TRBJ2-1,many,TRBV9,TGTGCCAGCAGCAGCGGGGGGGCCTACAATGAGCAGTTCTTC,CASSSGGAYNEQFF
NA,TRBJ2-5,many,TRBV3-1,TGTGCCAGCAGCCCGACGGAACAAGAGACCCAGTACTTC,CASSPTEQETQYF
NA,TRBJ2-3,NA,TRBV11-2,TGTGCCAGCAGCCCCAGCACAGATACGCAGTATTTT,CASSPSTDTQYF
TRBD2,TRBJ2-1,many,TRBV11-2,TGTGCCAGCAGCACGACTAGCGGGGACAATGAGCAGTTCTTC,CASSTTSGDNEQFF
TRBD1,TRBJ2-7,few,TRBV11-2,TGTGCCAGCAGAAGTCCGGGACAGAGGGGCTACGAGCAGTACTTC,CASRSPGQRGYEQYF
TRBD1,TRBJ2-2,many,TRBV28,TGTGCCAGCAGCCTTACACCCGGGACAGGGGACACCGGGGAGCTGTTTTTT,CASSLTPGTGDTGELFF
TRBD1,TRBJ2-7,many,TRBV5-4,TGTGCCAGCAGCCAGGCACAGGGGCGATACGAGCAGTACTTC,CASSQAQGRYEQYF
TRBD1,TRBJ1-6,many,TRBV15,TGTGCCACCAGCAGCACAGGGGGTAGATCACCCCTCCACTTT,CATSSTGGRSPLHF
NA,TRBJ1-2,NA,TRBV7-9,TGTGCCAGCAGCTTAGCGGCCGACACTCTTTATGGCTACACCTTC,CASSLAADTLYGYTF
TRBD1,TRBJ1-6,many,TRBV27,TGTGCCAGCAGTTCGTTCCAGGGGGTGGGTAATTCACCCCTCCACTTT,CASSSFQGVGNSPLHF
TRBD1,TRBJ2-2,many,TRBV6-4,TGTGCCAGCAGCGGACAGGTTGACACCGGGGAGCTGTTTTTT,CASSGQVDTGELFF
NA,TRBJ1-3,medium-sized,TRBV28,TGTGCCAGCAGGCAGAGAGGAAACACCATATATTTT,CASRQRGNTIYF
NA,TRBJ2-1,NA,TRBV5-6,TGTGCCAGCAGCTTGTTCCAGGACTCCTACAATGAGCAGTTCTTC,CASSLFQDSYNEQFF
NA,TRBJ2-2,NA,TRBV3-1,TGTGCCAGCAGCCAGGCTGGGGAGCTGTTTTTT,CASSQAGELFF
NA,TRBJ1-5,many,TRBV7-9,TGTGCCAGCAGCTTAGCCGGGACAAGCAATCAGCCCCAGCATTTT,CASSLAGTSNQPQHF
TRBD2,TRBJ2-3,once,TRBV28,TGTGCCAGCAGCCCAAGCCTAGCGGGGGGGCAAGATACGCAGTATTTT,CASSPSLAGGQDTQYF
TRBD2,TRBJ2-2,many,TRBV5-1,TGCGCCAGCAGCTTGGGGGGACTAGACGTCTCCGGGGAGCTGTTTTTT,CASSLGGLDVSGELFF
TRBD2,TRBJ2-3,many,TRBV9,TGTGCCAGCAGCGTAGAAGGCGGGGGGGCCTTATCAGATACGCAGTATTTT,CASSVEGGGALSDTQYF
NA,TRBJ1-5,few,TRBV11-2,TGTGCCAGCAGCTTAGGCACCCAGGGACATCAGCCCCAGCATTTT,CASSLGTQGHQPQHF
TRBD1,TRBJ2-5,many,TRBV7-2,TGTGCCAGCAGCTTAATTCGGGGACAGGGGAGGCGAGAGACCCAGTACTTC,CASSLIRGQGRRETQYF
NA,TRBJ1-5,many,TRBV20-1,TGCAGTGCCCGTGGAGGGCGGGATGGTCAGCCCCAGCATTTT,CSARGGRDGQPQHF
TRBD1,TRBJ1-5,many,TRBV4-1,TGCGCCAGCAGCCACCGGACAGGGGTAAGCAATCAGCCCCAGCATTTT,CASSHRTGVSNQPQHF
NA,TRBJ2-3,many,TRBV29-1,TGCAGCGTTGCGGGGGCCTTTAGTGGCACAGATACGCAGTATTTT,CSVAGAFSGTDTQYF
NA,TRBJ2-1,many,TRBV2,TGTGCCAGCAGTGAAGACAGGGTCGATGAGCAGTTCTTC,CASSEDRVDEQFF
TRBD2,TRBJ2-3,many,TRBV6-1,TGTGCCAGCAGTGTTAGCGGGGGGACAGATACGCAGTATTTT,CASSVSGGTDTQYF
TRBD2,TRBJ2-3,few,TRBV5-4,TGTGCCAGCAGCTTGGAAGTGAGAGCGGGGGCCCGCACGCAGTATTTT,CASSLEVRAGARTQYF
NA,TRBJ2-7,many,TRBV6-5,TGTGCCAGCAGACCCCCGCAGGAGCAGTACTTC,CASRPPQEQYF
TRBD1,TRBJ2-1,medium-sized,TRBV30,TGTGCCTCGACAGGGAGCCGCTCCTACAATGAGCAGTTCTTC,CASTGSRSYNEQFF
TRBD1,TRBJ1-5,medium-sized,TRBV12-3/TRBV12-4,TGTGCCAGCAGTTTAGAGGGACAGGGGGGGTATCAGCCCCAGCATTTT,CASSLEGQGGYQPQHF
NA,TRBJ2-2,many,TRBV27,TGTGCCAGCAGTTTAGGTTCGAAGAACACCGGGGAGCTGTTTTTT,CASSLGSKNTGELFF
TRBD1,TRBJ2-7,few,TRBV28,TGTGCCAGCGGACCGACAGGGGCGACCTACGAGCAGTACTTC,CASGPTGATYEQYF
NA,TRBJ1-1,many,TRBV20-1,TGCAGTGCTAATGGACCTGAAGCTTTCTTT,CSANGPEAFF
TRBD2,TRBJ2-3,few,TRBV12-3/TRBV12-4,TGTGCCAGCAGTCCTGAACTAGCGGAAGACCGCACAGATACGCAGTATTTT,CASSPELAEDRTDTQYF
TRBD2,TRBJ2-2,many,TRBV12-3/TRBV12-4,TGTGCCAGCAGTCGGACTAGCTCCTTGACCGGGGAGCTGTTTTTT,CASSRTSSLTGELFF
NA,TRBJ1-6,many,TRBV6-5,TGTGCCAGCAGTTACAGAGGCAGCTCCTATAATTCACCCCTCCACTTT,CASSYRGSSYNSPLHF
TRBD1,TRBJ1-1,many,TRBV12-3/TRBV12-4,TGTGCCAGCAGTCGACAGGGATCGGAAGCTTTCTTT,CASSRQGSEAFF
TRBD1,TRBJ1-4,many,TRBV11-2,TGTGCCAGCAGCACTTACTGGACAGGGTCGACCACTGGTAATGAAAAACTGTTTTTT,CASSTYWTGSTTGNEKLFF
TRBD1,TRBJ2-2,few,TRBV7-6,TGTGCCAGCAGCCGGGACAGGGGGAGGACCGGGGAGCTGTTTTTT,CASSRDRGRTGELFF
TRBD2,TRBJ2-6,NA,TRBV9,TGTGCCAGCACCCCGGGGGGCTCTGGGGCCAACGTCCTGACTTTC,CASTPGGSGANVLTF
TRBD1,TRBJ2-3,many,TRBV9,TGTGCCAGCAGCGTACGAGACAGGGGTACAGATACGCAGTATTTT,CASSVRDRGTDTQYF
NA,TRBJ1-5,few,TRBV25-1,TGTGCCAGCAGTGAATCAGGGGGCAATCAGCCCCAGCATTTT,CASSESGGNQPQHF
NA,TRBJ1-5,many,TRBV29-1,TGCAGCGCACAGGGTTCAGGCAATCAGCCCCAGCATTTT,CSAQGSGNQPQHF
TRBD1,TRBJ1-5,few,TRBV12-3/TRBV12-4,TGTGCCAGCAGGGACAGGGATTCGGCCCAGCATTTT,CASRDRDSAQHF
NA,TRBJ2-7,many,TRBV5-1,TGCGCCAGTTCGGGACAAGCCTACGAGCAGTACTTC,CASSGQAYEQYF
NA,TRBJ1-1,many,TRBV14,TGTGCCAGCAGCCCACGGCAGGTTCGGAACACTGAAGCTTTCTTT,CASSPRQVRNTEAFF